Sequencing of this TCR beta chain was carried out in a study of identical twins. TCRdb re-called the 5' RACE reads through MiXCR, storing one row per CDR3 protein. The data show 470,000 or so distinct CDR3 sequences, approximately 24% seen once. The germline CDR1 and CDR2 sequences are MNHEY and SVGEGT. V was pared by 6 bases and J by 7 bases, with 19 bases between. There are 15 residues in the CDR3. This sample also belongs to another study, concerning T cells expressing NK-cell markers. That work states: Among a few donors, these clonotypes also ranked first in the CD3+CD56-NKG2C+ fraction.

The V and J genes are TRBV6-2 or TRBV6-3 and TRBJ2-1; TRBD1 or TRBD2 may be the D gene (5 bases each). The sequencing sample was made of CD4+ T cells sorted from blood. This TCR was recovered from a young woman in good health. CDR3 bases: TGTGCCAGCAGAGCTCCGGGACGGCCGCCAAATGAGCAGTTCTTC. Its protein is CASRAPGRPPNEQFF.